One sample yielded the 14 T cell receptor beta chains listed below, sequenced in a study of blood T cell repertoires in COVID-19 (dated by TCRdb to 2018 to 2021). Receptors were amplified or captured by the immunoSEQ multiplex PCR assay. TCRdb holds this immuneACCESS table with in-frame rearrangements only. Some clones are missing; in checked studies, unresolved V genes explain under half, and the rest has no known cause. The sample profile shows tens of thousands of clones; 80% to 90% of them were found once. The ten largest clones add up to about 8.9% of the sample. Sequencing was performed on peripheral blood. Source of these receptors: a man aged 50 to 60 with active COVID-19.

This clone was recorded only once. This chain joins TRBV7-8 and TRBJ2-2, with 8 positions matching TRBD1. Germline V gene lookup returns CDR1 SGHVS and CDR2 FQNEAQ. V shed 1 base, J shed 3 bases, and the junction held 4 bases outside the gene matches. The CDR3 covers 16 residues. CDR3 DNA: TGTGCCAGCAGCTTAGGGTACAGGGGGGACACCGGGGAGCTGTTTTTT. Amino acids: CASSLGYRGDTGELFF. The entire variable domain, with the rest obtained from reference TRBV7-8 and TRBJ2-2, is as follows: GAGVSQSPRYKVAKRGQDVALRCDPISGHVSLFWYQQALGQGPEFLTYFQNEAQLDKSGLPSDRFFAERPEGSVSTLKIQRTQQEDSAVYLCASSLGYRGDTGELFFGEGSRLTVL.

The chain links TRBV2 to TRBJ1-2; tentative D call: TRBD1 (5 bases). V was clipped by 2 bases and J by 8 bases, with 12 bases between them. Germline CDR1 SNHLY, CDR2 FYNNEI. This CDR3 comprises 13 residues. The CDR3 loop reads CASSETGQLGYTF. The CDR3 DNA is TGTGCCAGCAGTGAAACAGGTCAACTGGGCTACACCTTC.

V and J are TRBV6-4 and TRBJ2-3, with D possibly TRBD2 on 5 matching bases. This CDR3 has 13 residues. Between the trimmed V and J ends, which lost 4 bases and 7 bases, there was a span of 12 bases. Germline V gives CDR1 MRHNA, CDR2 SNTAGT. CDR3: CASSVGGENTQYF. CDR3 DNA: TGTGCCAGCAGTGTGGGTGGGGAGAATACGCAGTATTTT.

The V and J genes are TRBV2 and TRBJ1-2; D is uncertain. V lost 0 bases and J lost 4, with 9 bases in between. Germline lookup yields CDR1 SNHLY and CDR2 FYNNEI. The CDR3 runs 14 residues. CDR3 protein: CASSEAGGSYGYTF. CDR3 nucleotides: TGTGCCAGCAGTGAAGCTGGCGGATCCTATGGCTACACCTTC. Full variable domain (rest looked up from reference TRBV2 and TRBJ1-2): EPEVTQTPSHQVTQMGQEVILRCVPISNHLYFYWYRQILGQKVEFLVSFYNNEISEKSEIFDDQFSVERPDGSNFTLKIRSTKLEDSAMYFCASSEAGGSYGYTFGSGTRLTVV.

This clone was seen more than once but under ten times. The genes are TRBV19 and TRBJ1-1; D call uncertain. Per the germline V gene, CDR1 is LNHDA and CDR2 is SQIVND (reference sequence). V lost 6 bases, J lost 4 bases, and 18 bases lay in between. The CDR3 runs to 15 residues. The CDR3 here is CASSLLREKGTEAFF. DNA of the CDR3: TGTGCCAGTAGCCTTTTGAGGGAAAAAGGCACTGAAGCTTTCTTT.

V and J are TRBV27 and TRBJ2-5, with D tentatively TRBD2 (5 bases). Trimming removed 5 bases from V and 5 bases from J, with 15 bases in between. The V gene's germline CDR1 is MNHEY and CDR2 SMNVEV (reference sequence). This CDR3 contains 14 residues. CDR3 in amino acids: CASSPAGVWETQYF. The CDR3 DNA sequence: TGTGCCAGCAGTCCAGCCGGGGTCTGGGAGACCCAGTACTTC.

This clone appeared a few times. The V gene is TRBV9, the J gene TRBJ1-5; TRBD1 aligns across 7 bases. J gave up 8 bases and V 4 bases, and 9 bases lay outside the gene matches. This CDR3 is built from 14 residues. Germline V gene data show CDR1 as SGDLS and CDR2 as YYNGEE. The CDR3 region is CASSLSGGREPQHF. CDR3 coding DNA: TGTGCCAGCAGCCTCTCAGGGGGTCGGGAGCCCCAGCATTTT.

The rearrangement uses TRBV30 and TRBJ2-3, with 12 bases lining up with TRBD2. Germline-derived CDR1 and CDR2 are GTSNPN and SVGIG (reference sequence). V dropped 5 bases and J dropped 1; count of bases not matched to a gene: 4. The CDR3 spans 15 residues. CDR3 region: CAWGRLAGGTDTQYF. In DNA form, the CDR3 reads TGTGCCTGGGGTCGACTAGCGGGGGGCACAGATACGCAGTATTTT.

The V call is TRBV29-1, the J call TRBJ2-7; 9 bases align to TRBD1. CDR3 length: 13 residues. Per germline, CDR1 SQVTM and CDR2 ANQGSEA. V gave up 6 bases and J gave up 4 bases; unmatched junction bases: 7. CDR3 protein: CSVRGQGSYEQYF. In DNA form, the CDR3 reads TGCAGCGTCAGGGGACAGGGATCTTACGAGCAGTACTTC.

This chain uses TRBV6-5 with TRBJ1-1; no definite D call. The V gene's germline CDR1 is MNHEY and CDR2 SVGAGI. V lost 5 bases and J 7 bases, leaving 8 bases between the germline ends. This CDR3 has 11 amino acids. In DNA, the CDR3 is TGTGCCAGCAGTAGCCTACTTGAAGCTTTCTTT. Encoded protein: CASSSLLEAFF.

V gene TRBV19 combines with J gene TRBJ2-3, with D uncertain. This CDR3 region has 14 residues. CDR1 is LNHDA and CDR2 is SQIVND in the germline V gene (reference sequence). The V gene lost 8 bases and the J gene lost 2 bases, with 14 bases spanning the gap. The CDR3 DNA is TGTGCCAGTGTGCCTCGCGGTTACACAGATACGCAGTATTTT. It translates to CASVPRGYTDTQYF.

The V call is TRBV9, the J call TRBJ1-4, with 11 bases lining up with TRBD1. The J segment lost 7 bases and the V segment lost 3 bases, leaving 2 bases of the junction unmatched. The germline gives CDR1 SGDLS, CDR2 YYNGEE. The CDR3 is 14 amino acids. In DNA form, the CDR3 reads TGTGCCAGCAGCGGGGACAGGGGGAGTGAAAAACTGTTTTTT. Amino acids: CASSGDRGSEKLFF.

The genes are TRBV11-2 and TRBJ1-1, with D perhaps matching TRBD1 (5 bases). V was pared by 3 bases and J by 7 bases, with 12 bases between. CDR3 length: 13 amino acids. Germline assignment: CDR1 SGHAT and CDR2 FQNNGV. The CDR3 DNA follows: TGTGCCAGCAGCTTGGGGCAGACCCTTGAAGCTTTCTTT. It specifies CASSLGQTLEAFF.

The chain joins TRBV6-6 to TRBJ2-1, with 14 bases fitting TRBD2. CDR3 length: 16 amino acids. The V and J ends lost 4 bases and 7 bases, in that order; junction bases with no gene match: 6. The germline V gene has CDR1 MNHNY and CDR2 SVGAGI (reference sequence). The CDR3 DNA reads as TGTGCCAGCAGTTCCCGGACTAGCGGGGGGTTAAATGAGCAGTTCTTC. As protein: CASSSRTSGGLNEQFF.